A single sample is the source of the 6 T cell receptor beta chains below, sequenced in a study of monozygotic twins with inflammatory bowel disease. TCRdb reprocessed the 5' RACE reads; each CDR3 protein has one entry and no DNA is given. Its listing shows roughly 200,000 distinct CDR3 sequences. Sequenced sample: blood. All receptors derive from a human donor with ulcerative colitis or Crohn's disease, or a healthy co-twin of an affected twin (not recorded which).

The chain uses TRBV27 and TRBJ1-1. The CDR3 sequence is 13 residues long. Germline CDR1 MNHEY, CDR2 SMNVEV (reference sequence). CDR3 region: CASSLNGQFEAFF.

The chain is built from TRBV6-5 and TRBJ2-5; TCRdb's D call of TRBD1 is untestable without DNA. CDR1 and CDR2 from the germline V gene are MNHEY and SVGAGI. The CDR3 length is 11 residues. CDR3: CASTEGATQYF.

Here the CDR3 reads CASSLYGTGGLDGYTF. V is TRBV28 and J is TRBJ1-2; checking the TCRdb D call of TRBD1 is not possible without DNA. The CDR3 contains 16 residues. Per germline, CDR1 MDHEN and CDR2 SYDVKM.

The chain carries TRBV9 and TRBJ2-7; absent DNA, TCRdb's TRBD1 call cannot be checked. The CDR3 is 16 amino acids. Germline-derived CDR1 and CDR2 are SGDLS and YYNGEE. CDR3 in amino acids: CASSGIKGQGAAEQYF.

This chain uses TRBV3-1 with TRBJ2-5; there is no DNA to check the TCRdb D call of TRBD1. This CDR3 is built from 17 residues. Looked up from germline, CDR1 is LGHDT and CDR2 is YNNKEL (reference sequence). The CDR3: CASMPRAGHRGEGTQYF.

The J gene is TRBJ2-7, the V gene TRBV5-1; as DNA is missing, the TRBD2 call by TCRdb cannot be tested. Germline CDR1 reads SGHRS; CDR2 reads YFSETQ. CDR3 length: 15 amino acids. The CDR3 region is CASSPRTRGEYEQYF.